This T cell receptor (beta chain) is from a study of Ad26.COV2.S vaccination and SARS-CoV-2 variants. Background on the study: Ad26.COV2.S, an intramuscular injection, was given once or twice 56 days apart.

Trimming cost V 7 bases and J 7 bases; bases outside gene matches: 4. Germline CDR1 reads MNHEY; CDR2 reads SMNVEV (reference sequence). The CDR3 consists of 11 residues. Sequenced by immunoSEQ multiplex PCR; TCRdb stores in-frame clones only, minus some. Among approximately 340,000 clones listed, 85% were seen once. As to treatment: around 19 received Ad26.COV2.S at low or high dose, single or two shots; about 5 received placebo; per-sample allocation not given. After the first vaccine or placebo injection, samples were drawn on day 63. An adult donor aged 18-55 years was enrolled in Boston. Participants' vaccine, an Ad26 vector, delivered Wuhan-strain SARS-CoV-2 spike.

This TCR came from a person aged 18-65 years who received the Ad26.COV2.S COVID-19 vaccine or a placebo. The source material was peripheral blood, sampled in a trial of Ad26.COV2.S vaccine versus placebo. The rearrangement links TRBV27 to TRBJ2-7, with 7 bases fitting TRBD1. The CDR3 is CASNTGVEQYF. The CDR3 DNA sequence: TGTGCCAGCAACACAGGGGTTGAGCAGTACTTC.